This is a list of T cell receptor beta chains from one sample in a study of CD8 T cells in ankylosing spondylitis. A single record per CDR3 protein comes from TCRdb applying MiXCR to the 5' RACE reads. Of about 360,000 distinct CDR3 sequences listed, 20% are singletons. Sequencing was carried out using blood, either unsorted or a sorted T cell fraction (not recorded which). Receptors were obtained from a male donor with ankylosing spondylitis or in good health (not recorded which). Both conserved end residues are part of each CDR3. D genes are given only for firm matches. Size is omitted from some rows. Given values are once, few, many or a class for expanded clones.

d_gene: TRBD1; v_gene: TRBV4-1; j_gene: TRBJ1-2; abundance: few; CDR3nt: TGCGCCAGCAGCCCTTCCGGGACAGGGCTTTCTAACTATGGCTACACCTTC; CDR3aa: CASSPSGTGLSNYGYTF
d_gene: TRBD1; v_gene: TRBV7-9; j_gene: TRBJ2-1; abundance: .; CDR3nt: TGTGCCAGCAGCTTCCGGGACAGTCTCAATGAGCAGTTCTTC; CDR3aa: CASSFRDSLNEQFF
d_gene: TRBD2; v_gene: TRBV12-3/TRBV12-4; j_gene: TRBJ2-1; abundance: .; CDR3nt: TGTGCCATCAGTTTGTTCCTAGCGGGGGCCCCCTACAATGAGCAGTTCTTC; CDR3aa: CAISLFLAGAPYNEQFF
d_gene: .; v_gene: TRBV27; j_gene: TRBJ1-4; abundance: few; CDR3nt: TGTGCCAGCAGCTTTCCGGGACCTAATGAAAAACTGTTTTTT; CDR3aa: CASSFPGPNEKLFF
d_gene: .; v_gene: TRBV29-1; j_gene: TRBJ1-3; abundance: few; CDR3nt: TGCAGCGTTGAATTGACAGACTCTGGAAACACCATATATTTT; CDR3aa: CSVELTDSGNTIYF
d_gene: .; v_gene: TRBV12-3/TRBV12-4; j_gene: TRBJ2-7; abundance: few; CDR3nt: TGTGCCAGCAGTTTAGGGACAAAGTACGAGCAGTACTTC; CDR3aa: CASSLGTKYEQYF
d_gene: TRBD1; v_gene: TRBV6-5; j_gene: TRBJ2-1; abundance: .; CDR3nt: TGTGCCAGCAGTTACTCACCGTGGGGGACAGGGCCCTACAATGAGCAGTTCTTC; CDR3aa: CASSYSPWGTGPYNEQFF
d_gene: .; v_gene: TRBV5-1; j_gene: TRBJ1-1; abundance: few; CDR3nt: TGCGCCAGCAGCTTTGCAGGGCTGAACACTGAAGCTTTCTTT; CDR3aa: CASSFAGLNTEAFF
d_gene: .; v_gene: TRBV3-1; j_gene: TRBJ2-3; abundance: .; CDR3nt: TGTGCCAGCAGCCAAGACTTACAGGGAGGAATGGATACGCAGTATTTT; CDR3aa: CASSQDLQGGMDTQYF
d_gene: .; v_gene: TRBV10-2; j_gene: TRBJ2-1; abundance: .; CDR3nt: TGCGCCAGCAGTGTTACGGATTCCTACAATGAGCAGTTCTTT; CDR3aa: CASSVTDSYNEQFF
d_gene: .; v_gene: TRBV7-3; j_gene: TRBJ1-2; abundance: .; CDR3nt: TGTGCCAGCAGCTTAAGCGGGGACATGGCCTTCGGAGGCTACACCTTC; CDR3aa: CASSLSGDMAFGGYTF
d_gene: .; v_gene: TRBV18; j_gene: TRBJ1-5; abundance: .; CDR3nt: TGTGCCAGCGCACCGCAGGACAGTCGCAATCAGCCCCAGCATTTT; CDR3aa: CASAPQDSRNQPQHF
d_gene: .; v_gene: TRBV12-3/TRBV12-4; j_gene: TRBJ2-7; abundance: few; CDR3nt: TGTGCCAGCAGTTCACCCCCGGAGGGTGTCGACGAGCAGTACTTC; CDR3aa: CASSSPPEGVDEQYF
d_gene: TRBD1; v_gene: TRBV6-1; j_gene: TRBJ2-2; abundance: once; CDR3nt: TGTGCCAGCAGCCAGGACAGGGGGTCCACCGGGGAGCTGTTTTTT; CDR3aa: CASSQDRGSTGELFF
d_gene: TRBD2; v_gene: TRBV12-3/TRBV12-4; j_gene: TRBJ2-5; abundance: .; CDR3nt: TGTGCCAGCAGTTCCCCGACTAGCGGGCAAGAGACCCAGTACTTC; CDR3aa: CASSSPTSGQETQYF
d_gene: TRBD2; v_gene: TRBV29-1; j_gene: TRBJ2-2; abundance: .; CDR3nt: TGCAGCGTTGAAGGACTAGCGGGGGGGGCCGGGGAGCTGTTTTTT; CDR3aa: CSVEGLAGGAGELFF
d_gene: TRBD1; v_gene: TRBV12-3/TRBV12-4; j_gene: TRBJ1-4; abundance: few; CDR3nt: TGTGCCAGCAGTTCAGGAGACAGGGGTGCCGAAAAACTGTTTTTT; CDR3aa: CASSSGDRGAEKLFF
d_gene: TRBD2; v_gene: TRBV20-1; j_gene: TRBJ2-2; abundance: .; CDR3nt: TGCAGTGCTAGAGGACTAGCGGGGGCATCCACCGGGGAGCTGTTTTTT; CDR3aa: CSARGLAGASTGELFF
d_gene: .; v_gene: TRBV3-1; j_gene: TRBJ2-1; abundance: .; CDR3nt: TGTGCCAGCAGCCAACCAGGGATGGGGAATGAGCAGTTCTTC; CDR3aa: CASSQPGMGNEQFF
d_gene: .; v_gene: TRBV12-3/TRBV12-4; j_gene: TRBJ2-7; abundance: .; CDR3nt: TGTGCCAGCAGTCCCCGAAGGGGTTACGAGCAGTACTTC; CDR3aa: CASSPRRGYEQYF
d_gene: TRBD1; v_gene: TRBV6-5; j_gene: TRBJ2-2; abundance: .; CDR3nt: TGTGCCAGCAGTTACCGGGACAGGGCGAACACCGGGGAGCTGTTTTTT; CDR3aa: CASSYRDRANTGELFF
d_gene: .; v_gene: TRBV7-9; j_gene: TRBJ2-3; abundance: .; CDR3nt: TGTGCCAGCAGCACCCTGAACTCTCTAGCTCTCTCAGATACGCAGTATTTT; CDR3aa: CASSTLNSLALSDTQYF
d_gene: .; v_gene: TRBV2; j_gene: TRBJ2-3; abundance: .; CDR3nt: TGTGCCAGCAGCCTTAGACAGGACCTGCTCACAGATACGCAGTATTTT; CDR3aa: CASSLRQDLLTDTQYF
d_gene: .; v_gene: TRBV3-1; j_gene: TRBJ2-7; abundance: .; CDR3nt: TGTGCCAGCAGCCAACCGGGGCTAAGCCACGAGCAGTACTTC; CDR3aa: CASSQPGLSHEQYF
d_gene: .; v_gene: TRBV11-2; j_gene: TRBJ2-6; abundance: few; CDR3nt: TGTGCCAGCAGCCAAGCGAGGATCTCTGGGGCCAACGTCCTGACTTTC; CDR3aa: CASSQARISGANVLTF
d_gene: .; v_gene: TRBV29-1; j_gene: TRBJ2-1; abundance: few; CDR3nt: TGCAGCGTTGAAAGAGGTGAGCAGTTCTTC; CDR3aa: CSVERGEQFF
d_gene: TRBD1; v_gene: TRBV7-6; j_gene: TRBJ2-7; abundance: .; CDR3nt: TGTGCCAGCAGCTTAGAACCCGGGACAGGGGGGGACGAGCAGTACTTC; CDR3aa: CASSLEPGTGGDEQYF